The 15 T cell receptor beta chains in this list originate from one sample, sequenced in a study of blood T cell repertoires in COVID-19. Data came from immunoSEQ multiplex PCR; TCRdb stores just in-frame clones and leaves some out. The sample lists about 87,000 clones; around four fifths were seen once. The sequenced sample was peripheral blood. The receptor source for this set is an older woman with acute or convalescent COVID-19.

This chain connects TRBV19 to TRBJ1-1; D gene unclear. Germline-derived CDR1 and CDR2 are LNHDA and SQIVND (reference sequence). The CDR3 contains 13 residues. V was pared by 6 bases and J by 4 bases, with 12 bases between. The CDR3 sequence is CASSKQEPTEAFF. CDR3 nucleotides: TGTGCCAGTAGCAAACAAGAACCCACTGAAGCTTTCTTT.

The CDR3 DNA follows: TGTGCCAGCAGTCGGCCGGGGGATCAAGAGACCCAGTACTTC. This encodes CASSRPGDQETQYF. The chain recombines TRBV28 with TRBJ2-5, with TRBD2 as a possible D gene (6 bases). V was pared by 5 bases and J by 2 bases, with 12 bases between. Germline CDR1 reads MDHEN; CDR2 reads SYDVKM. This CDR3 region has 14 residues.

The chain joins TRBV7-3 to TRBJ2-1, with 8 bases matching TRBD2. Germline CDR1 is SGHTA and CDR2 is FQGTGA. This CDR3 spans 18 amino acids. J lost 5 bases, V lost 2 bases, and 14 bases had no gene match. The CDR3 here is CASSLLPRGLEWDNEQFF. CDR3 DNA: TGTGCCAGCAGCTTATTGCCGCGGGGACTAGAATGGGACAATGAGCAGTTCTTC.

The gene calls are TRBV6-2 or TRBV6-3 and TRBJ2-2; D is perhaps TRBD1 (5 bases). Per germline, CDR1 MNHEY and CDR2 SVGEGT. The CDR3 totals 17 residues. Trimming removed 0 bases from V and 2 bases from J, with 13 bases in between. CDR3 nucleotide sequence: TGTGCCAGCAGTTACTCGTTAGGGGCGATCAACACCGGGGAGCTGTTTTTT. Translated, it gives CASSYSLGAINTGELFF.

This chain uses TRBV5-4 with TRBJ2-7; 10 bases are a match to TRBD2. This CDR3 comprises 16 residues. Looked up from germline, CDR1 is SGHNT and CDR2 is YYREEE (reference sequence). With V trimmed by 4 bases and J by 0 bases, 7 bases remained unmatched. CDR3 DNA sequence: TGTGCCAGCAGCCAGGGACTAGCGCAGAGCTCCTACGAGCAGTACTTC. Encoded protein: CASSQGLAQSSYEQYF.

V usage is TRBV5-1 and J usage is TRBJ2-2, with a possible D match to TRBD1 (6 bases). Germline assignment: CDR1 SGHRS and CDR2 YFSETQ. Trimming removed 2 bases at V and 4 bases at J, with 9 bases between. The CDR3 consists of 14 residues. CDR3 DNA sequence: TGCGCCAGCAGCTTTGGGGGCGGCACCGGGGAGCTGTTTTTT. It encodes CASSFGGGTGELFF.

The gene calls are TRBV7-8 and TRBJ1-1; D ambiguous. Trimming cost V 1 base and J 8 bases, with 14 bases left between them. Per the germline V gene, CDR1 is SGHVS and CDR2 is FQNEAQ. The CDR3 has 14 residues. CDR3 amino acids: CASSLDNTRLEAFF. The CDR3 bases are TGTGCCAGCAGCTTAGATAACACCCGTTTAGAAGCTTTCTTT. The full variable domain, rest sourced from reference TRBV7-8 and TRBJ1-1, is GAGVSQSPRYKVAKRGQDVALRCDPISGHVSLFWYQQALGQGPEFLTYFQNEAQLDKSGLPSDRFFAERPEGSVSTLKIQRTQQEDSAVYLCASSLDNTRLEAFFGQGTRLTVV.

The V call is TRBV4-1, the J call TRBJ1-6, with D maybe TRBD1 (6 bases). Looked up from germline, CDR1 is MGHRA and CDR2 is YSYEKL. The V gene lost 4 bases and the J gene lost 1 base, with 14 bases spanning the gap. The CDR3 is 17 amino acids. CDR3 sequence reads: CASSRSQTGSYNSPLHF. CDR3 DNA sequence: TGCGCCAGCAGCCGTAGCCAGACAGGTTCCTATAATTCACCCCTCCACTTT.

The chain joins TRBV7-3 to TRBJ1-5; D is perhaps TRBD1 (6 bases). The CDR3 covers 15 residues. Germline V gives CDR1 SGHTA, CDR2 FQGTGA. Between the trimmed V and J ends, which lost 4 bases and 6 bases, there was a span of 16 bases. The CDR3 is CASSSRQVVTQPQHF. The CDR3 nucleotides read TGTGCCAGCAGCTCGAGACAGGTTGTAACTCAGCCCCAGCATTTT.

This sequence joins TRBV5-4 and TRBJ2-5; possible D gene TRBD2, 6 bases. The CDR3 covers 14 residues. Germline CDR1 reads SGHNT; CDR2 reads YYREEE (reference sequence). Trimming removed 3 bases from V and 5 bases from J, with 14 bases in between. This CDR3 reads CASSSNTGVETQYF. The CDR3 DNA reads TGTGCCAGCAGCTCGAACACGGGGGTTGAGACCCAGTACTTC.

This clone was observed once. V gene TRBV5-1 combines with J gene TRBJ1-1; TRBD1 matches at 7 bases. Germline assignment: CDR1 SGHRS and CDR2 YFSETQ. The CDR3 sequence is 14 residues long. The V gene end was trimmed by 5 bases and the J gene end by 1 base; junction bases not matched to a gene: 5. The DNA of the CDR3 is TGCGCCAGCAGTTTTACAGGGGAGAACACTGAAGCTTTCTTT. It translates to CASSFTGENTEAFF. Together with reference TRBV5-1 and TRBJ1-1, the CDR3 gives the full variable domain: KAGVTQTPRYLIKTRGQQVTLSCSPISGHRSVSWYQQTPGQGLQFLFEYFSETQRNKGNFPGRFSGRQFSNSRSEMNVSTLELGDSALYLCASSFTGENTEAFFGQGTRLTVV.

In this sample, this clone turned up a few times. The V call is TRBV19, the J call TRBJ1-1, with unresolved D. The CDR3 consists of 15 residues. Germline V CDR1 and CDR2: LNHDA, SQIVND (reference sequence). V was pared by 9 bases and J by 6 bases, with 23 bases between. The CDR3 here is CASDSLGEVGAEAFF. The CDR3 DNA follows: TGTGCCAGCGATTCACTCGGGGAGGTTGGGGCTGAAGCTTTCTTT.

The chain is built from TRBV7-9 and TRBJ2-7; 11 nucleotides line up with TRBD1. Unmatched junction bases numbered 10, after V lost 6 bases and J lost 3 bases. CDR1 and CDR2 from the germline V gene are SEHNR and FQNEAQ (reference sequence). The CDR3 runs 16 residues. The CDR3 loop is CASSLLAGTGGYEQYF. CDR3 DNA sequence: TGTGCCAGCAGTTTACTCGCCGGGACAGGGGGCTACGAGCAGTACTTC.

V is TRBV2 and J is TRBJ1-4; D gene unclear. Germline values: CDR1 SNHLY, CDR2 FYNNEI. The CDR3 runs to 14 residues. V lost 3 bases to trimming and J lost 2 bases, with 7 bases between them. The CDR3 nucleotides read TGTGCCAGCAGTGATATCAGGACTAATGAAAAACTGTTTTTT. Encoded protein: CASSDIRTNEKLFF.

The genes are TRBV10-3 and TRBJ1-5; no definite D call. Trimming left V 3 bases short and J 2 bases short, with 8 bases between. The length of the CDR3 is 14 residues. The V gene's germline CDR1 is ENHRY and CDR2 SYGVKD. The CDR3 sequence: CAISDGVGNQPQHF. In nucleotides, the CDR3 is TGTGCCATCAGTGACGGGGTGGGCAATCAGCCCCAGCATTTT.